These T cell receptor beta chains were read from a single sample in a study of blood T cell repertoires in COVID-19. Clones were sequenced by immunoSEQ multiplex PCR, and TCRdb holds only the in-frame ones, with some missing. Of 300,000 to 350,000 clones detected, roughly 86% appear once; the ten largest clones hold approximately 9%. What was sequenced was PBMCs or T cells enriched from blood (not recorded which). These receptors were taken from a woman aged 18-30 years who had recovered from COVID-19. The CDR3 runs from the conserved cysteine through the conserved F or W. The order of the fields is V gene, D gene, clone size, J gene, CDR3 protein, CDR3 DNA. The D gene is left open where the match is weak. Only part of the rows carry a size: once, few, many, or a class if the clone is expanded.

TRBV4-3,TRBD1,-,TRBJ2-7,CASSPGQGSYEQYF,TGCGCCAGCAGTCCGGGACAGGGGTCCTACGAGCAGTACTTC
TRBV27,-,-,TRBJ2-1,CASSLSPISYNEQFF,TGTGCCAGCAGTTTATCTCCAATCTCCTACAATGAGCAGTTCTTC
TRBV2,-,-,TRBJ1-4,CASSQEGPNEKLFF,TGTGCCAGCAGCCAGGAGGGGCCGAATGAAAAACTGTTTTTT
TRBV7-2,-,-,TRBJ1-3,CASRQGLEAGNTIYF,TGTGCCAGCCGACAAGGGTTGGAGGCTGGAAACACCATATATTTT
TRBV7-9,-,-,TRBJ1-6,CASSLSWGRSPLHF,TGTGCCAGCAGCTTAAGTTGGGGGCGGTCACCCCTCCACTTT
TRBV5-4,TRBD1,-,TRBJ1-1,CASSRGIQGANTEAFF,TGTGCCAGCAGCAGAGGAATACAGGGGGCGAACACTGAAGCTTTCTTT
TRBV7-2,-,-,TRBJ1-1,CASSLEGDMNTEAFF,TGTGCCAGCAGCTTAGAGGGGGACATGAACACTGAAGCTTTCTTT
TRBV2,-,-,TRBJ2-7,CASTDGVYEQYF,TGTGCCAGCACCGACGGGGTCTACGAGCAGTACTTC
TRBV11-2,TRBD2,-,TRBJ2-1,CASSQGTSGRWNEQFF,TGTGCCAGCAGCCAGGGGACTAGCGGGAGGTGGAATGAGCAGTTCTTC
TRBV4-2,-,-,TRBJ2-3,CASSQDRLATDTQYF,TGTGCCAGCAGCCAAGACCGTCTAGCGACCGATACGCAGTATTTT
TRBV6-5,-,-,TRBJ2-2,CASSYSTGELFF,TGTGCCAGCAGTTATTCAACCGGGGAGCTGTTTTTT
TRBV5-4,TRBD1,-,TRBJ2-7,CASSLWDRGLYEQYF,TGTGCCAGCAGCTTGTGGGACAGGGGGCTCTACGAGCAGTACTTC
TRBV20-1,-,-,TRBJ1-4,CSASWSEATNEKLFF,TGCAGTGCTAGTTGGTCAGAAGCAACTAATGAAAAACTGTTTTTT
TRBV5-5,-,once,TRBJ1-2,CASSWALREGNYGYTF,TGTGCCAGCAGCTGGGCGCTCAGGGAGGGGAACTATGGCTACACCTTC
TRBV5-1,-,once,TRBJ2-7,CASSLGSGYEQYF,TGCGCCAGCAGCTTGGGGTCCGGGTACGAGCAGTACTTC
TRBV19,-,-,TRBJ2-7,CASSIGGSTGGFYEQYF,TGTGCCAGTAGTATAGGGGGTTCGACAGGAGGTTTCTACGAGCAGTACTTC
TRBV7-9,TRBD1,-,TRBJ1-5,CASSPPSRDRGSNQPQHF,TGTGCCAGCAGCCCACCTTCCCGGGACAGGGGGAGCAATCAGCCCCAGCATTTT
TRBV4-3,-,-,TRBJ1-1,CASSQVRHRQGRMNTEAFF,TGCGCCAGCAGCCAAGTTAGACATCGGCAGGGCCGAATGAACACTGAAGCTTTCTTT
TRBV28,TRBD2,-,TRBJ2-4,CASSLRGVGNIQYF,TGTGCCAGCAGTTTACGGGGGGTGGGAAACATTCAGTACTTC
TRBV7-2,-,-,TRBJ2-2,CASSLAIGPGELFF,TGTGCCAGCAGCTTAGCAATCGGTCCCGGGGAGCTGTTTTTT
TRBV6-2/TRBV6-3,TRBD1,-,TRBJ1-1,CASRHSGQGKNTEAFF,TGTGCCAGCCGCCATTCCGGACAGGGGAAGAACACTGAAGCTTTCTTT
TRBV6-5,-,-,TRBJ1-2,CASSYSFGGTVNGYTF,TGTGCCAGCAGTTACTCGTTCGGGGGGACGGTCAATGGCTACACCTTC
TRBV5-1,TRBD1,-,TRBJ1-6,CASSLGPTGDNSPLHF,TGCGCCAGCAGCTTGGGGCCGACAGGGGATAATTCACCCCTCCACTTT
TRBV21-1,-,-,TRBJ1-1,CASSKEVLDWGVGCMNTEAFF,TGTGCCAGCAGCAAAGAAGTGCTGGACTGGGGTGTAGGCTGCATGAACACTGAAGCTTTCTTT
TRBV5-6,-,-,TRBJ2-1,CASSLKHSSYNEQFF,TGTGCCAGCAGCTTGAAACACAGCTCCTACAATGAGCAGTTCTTC
TRBV12-3/TRBV12-4,-,-,TRBJ1-1,CASSLNLGRAFF,TGTGCCAGCAGTTTAAATCTGGGCCGAGCTTTCTTT
TRBV7-8,TRBD1,-,TRBJ1-6,CASSEQGSYNSPLHF,TGTGCCAGCAGCGAACAGGGGTCCTATAATTCACCCCTCCACTTT
TRBV18,-,once,TRBJ1-2,CASSPTRDGYTF,TGTGCCAGCTCACCTACCAGGGATGGCTACACCTTC
TRBV5-5,-,once,TRBJ1-5,CASSWGDVSNQPQHF,TGTGCCAGCAGCTGGGGGGACGTTTCGAATCAGCCCCAGCATTTT
TRBV19,TRBD1,-,TRBJ2-7,CASSRGQGAYEQYF,TGTGCCAGTAGTAGAGGACAGGGAGCCTACGAGCAGTACTTC
TRBV2,TRBD1,few,TRBJ1-4,CASRASGTGGEKLFF,TGTGCCAGCAGAGCCTCCGGGACAGGGGGTGAAAAACTGTTTTTT
TRBV28,-,-,TRBJ2-2,CASSTGLKSGELFF,TGTGCCAGCAGCACGGGACTCAAGTCCGGGGAGCTGTTTTTT
TRBV28,-,-,TRBJ2-2,CASNSFRGTGELFF,TGTGCCAGCAACTCCTTCCGGGGGACCGGGGAGCTGTTTTTT
TRBV6-2/TRBV6-3,-,-,TRBJ2-1,CASSLPSTGSARNEQFF,TGTGCCAGCAGCCTCCCGTCCACAGGGAGTGCCCGCAATGAGCAGTTCTTC
TRBV4-3,-,-,TRBJ1-1,CASSQWTRNTEAFF,TGCGCCAGCAGCCAATGGACACGGAACACTGAAGCTTTCTTT
TRBV7-9,-,-,TRBJ1-4,CASSFGLINEKLFF,TGTGCCAGCAGCTTTGGACTGATTAATGAAAAACTGTTTTTT
TRBV18,TRBD1,-,TRBJ1-2,CASSPASSGQGFSGPYGYTF,TGTGCCAGCTCACCTGCCTCGTCGGGACAGGGCTTTTCGGGACCCTATGGCTACACCTTC
TRBV28,TRBD2,-,TRBJ2-7,CASSLGSAGGFHEQYF,TGTGCCAGCAGTTTAGGTTCTGCGGGAGGGTTCCACGAGCAGTACTTC
TRBV9,-,-,TRBJ1-3,CASSGTGSSGNTIYF,TGTGCCAGCAGCGGAACAGGGTCTAGCGGAAACACCATATATTTT
TRBV6-5,TRBD2,-,TRBJ2-5,CASSLLAGPGETQYF,TGTGCCAGCAGTTTACTAGCGGGTCCTGGGGAGACCCAGTACTTC
TRBV28,-,once,TRBJ1-6,CASSWTASSYNSPLHF,TGTGCCAGCAGTTGGACAGCGAGCTCCTATAATTCACCCCTCCACTTT
TRBV6-6,TRBD2,-,TRBJ2-5,CASSLGLAGRMGETQYF,TGTGCCAGCAGTCTCGGACTAGCGGGAAGGATGGGAGAGACCCAGTACTTC
TRBV6-5,-,-,TRBJ1-2,CASSNRPDGYTF,TGTGCCAGCAGCAACAGGCCAGACGGCTACACCTTC
TRBV7-2,-,-,TRBJ1-5,CASSETRAPYQPQHF,TGTGCCAGCAGCGAGACACGAGCCCCGTATCAGCCCCAGCATTTT
TRBV10-3,TRBD1,-,TRBJ1-4,CATSWDRDNEKLFF,TGTGCCACCTCCTGGGACAGAGATAATGAAAAACTGTTTTTT
TRBV24-1,-,few,TRBJ1-5,CATSDTGGPVYQPQHF,TGTGCCACCAGTGATACGGGGGGCCCCGTGTATCAGCCCCAGCATTTT
TRBV9,TRBD2,-,TRBJ2-1,CASSVAGGPYNEQFF,TGTGCCAGCAGCGTAGCGGGAGGCCCCTACAATGAGCAGTTCTTC
TRBV7-6,TRBD2,-,TRBJ2-3,CASSLVLTSGASTDTQYF,TGTGCCAGCAGCTTAGTCCTTACTAGCGGGGCTAGCACAGATACGCAGTATTTT
TRBV18,-,-,TRBJ2-7,CASSPPGGFYEQYF,TGTGCCAGCTCACCACCAGGAGGGTTCTACGAGCAGTACTTC
TRBV15,-,-,TRBJ2-3,CATSIGLGRDTQYF,TGTGCCACCAGCATAGGGCTGGGGCGGGATACGCAGTATTTT
TRBV4-2,-,-,TRBJ2-3,CASSRSTVSSTDTQYF,TGTGCCAGCAGCCGATCGACAGTATCTAGCACAGATACGCAGTATTTT
TRBV5-4,-,-,TRBJ1-2,CASTSWTANYGYTF,TGTGCCAGCACATCCTGGACAGCTAACTATGGCTACACCTTC
TRBV7-2,-,once,TRBJ2-1,CASSPVFSSSYNEQFF,TGTGCCAGCAGCCCAGTCTTTAGCAGCTCCTACAATGAGCAGTTCTTC